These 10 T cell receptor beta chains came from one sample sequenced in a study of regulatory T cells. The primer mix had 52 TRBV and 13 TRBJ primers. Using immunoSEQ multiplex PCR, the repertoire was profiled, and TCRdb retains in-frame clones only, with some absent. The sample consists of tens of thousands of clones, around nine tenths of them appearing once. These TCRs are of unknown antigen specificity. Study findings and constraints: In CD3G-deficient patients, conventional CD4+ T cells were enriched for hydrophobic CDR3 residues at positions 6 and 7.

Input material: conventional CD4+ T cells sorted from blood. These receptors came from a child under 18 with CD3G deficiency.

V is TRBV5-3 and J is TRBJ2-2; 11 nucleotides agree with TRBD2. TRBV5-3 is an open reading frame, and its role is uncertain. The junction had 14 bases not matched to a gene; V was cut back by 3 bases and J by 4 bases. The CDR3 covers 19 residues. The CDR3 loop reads CARSCPTSGRVVRTGELFF. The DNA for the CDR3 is TGTGCCAGAAGCTGCCCCACTAGCGGGAGAGTAGTACGCACCGGGGAGCTGTTTTTT.

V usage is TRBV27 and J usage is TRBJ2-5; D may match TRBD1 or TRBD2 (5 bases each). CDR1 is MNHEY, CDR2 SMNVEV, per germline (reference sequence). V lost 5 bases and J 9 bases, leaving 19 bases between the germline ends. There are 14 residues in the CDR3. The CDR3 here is CASSPSRGRGAQYF. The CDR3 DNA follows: TGTGCCAGCAGTCCGTCCCGGGGTAGGGGTGCCCAGTACTTC.

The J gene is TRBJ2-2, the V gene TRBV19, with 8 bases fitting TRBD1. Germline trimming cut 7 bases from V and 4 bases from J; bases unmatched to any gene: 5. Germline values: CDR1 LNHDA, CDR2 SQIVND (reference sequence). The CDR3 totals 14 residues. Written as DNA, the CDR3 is TGTGCCAGTACTCCAGGGGGCTTCACCGGGGAGCTGTTTTTT. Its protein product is CASTPGGFTGELFF.

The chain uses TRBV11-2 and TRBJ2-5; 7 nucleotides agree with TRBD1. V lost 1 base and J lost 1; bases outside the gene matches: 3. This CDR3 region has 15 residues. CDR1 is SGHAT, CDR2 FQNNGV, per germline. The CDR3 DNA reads TGTGCCAGCAGCTTAGGGGACAGCCCCCAAGAGACCCAGTACTTC. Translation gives CASSLGDSPQETQYF.

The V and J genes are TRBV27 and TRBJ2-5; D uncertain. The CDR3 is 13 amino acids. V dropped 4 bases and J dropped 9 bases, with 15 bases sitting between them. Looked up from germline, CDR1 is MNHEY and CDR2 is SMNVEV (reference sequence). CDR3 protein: CASSWAGLLSQYF. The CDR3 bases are TGTGCCAGCAGTTGGGCAGGCTTGCTATCCCAGTACTTC.

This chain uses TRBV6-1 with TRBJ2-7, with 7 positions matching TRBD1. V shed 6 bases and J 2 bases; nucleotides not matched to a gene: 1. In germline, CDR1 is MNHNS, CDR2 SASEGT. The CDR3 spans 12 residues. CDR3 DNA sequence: TGTGCCAGCAGAGGGACAGCCTACGAGCAGTACTTC. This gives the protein CASRGTAYEQYF.

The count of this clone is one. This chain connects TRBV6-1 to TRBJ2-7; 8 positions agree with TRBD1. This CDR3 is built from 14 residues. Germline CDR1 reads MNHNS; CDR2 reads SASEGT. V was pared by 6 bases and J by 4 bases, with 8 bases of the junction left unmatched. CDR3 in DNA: TGTGCCAGCAGGGGGACAGGAGAGGGGTACGAGCAGTACTTC. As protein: CASRGTGEGYEQYF.

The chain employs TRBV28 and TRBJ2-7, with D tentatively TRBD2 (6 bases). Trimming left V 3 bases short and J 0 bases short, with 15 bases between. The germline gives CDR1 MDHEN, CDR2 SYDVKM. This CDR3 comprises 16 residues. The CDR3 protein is CASSFQPGLHSYEQYF. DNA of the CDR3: TGTGCCAGCAGTTTCCAACCGGGACTCCACTCCTACGAGCAGTACTTC.

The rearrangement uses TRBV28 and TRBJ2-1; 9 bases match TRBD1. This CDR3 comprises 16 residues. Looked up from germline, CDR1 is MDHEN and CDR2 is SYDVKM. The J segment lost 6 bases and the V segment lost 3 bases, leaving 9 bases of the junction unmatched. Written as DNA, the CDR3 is TGTGCCAGCAGTTTGGTTCAACAGGGGGCCATCAATGAGCAGTTCTTC. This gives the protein CASSLVQQGAINEQFF.

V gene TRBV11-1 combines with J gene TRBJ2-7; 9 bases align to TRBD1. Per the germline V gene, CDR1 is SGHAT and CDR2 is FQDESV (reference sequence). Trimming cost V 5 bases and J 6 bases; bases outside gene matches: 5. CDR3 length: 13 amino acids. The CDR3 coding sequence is TGTGCCAGCAGCCCCGGGACAGGGATCGAGCAGTACTTC. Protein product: CASSPGTGIEQYF.